This T cell receptor (beta chain) was identified in a study of molecular identifiers for immune sequencing clone quantification. TCRdb re-derived calls from the PCR reads in MiXCR, one entry per CDR3 protein. The sample has about half a million distinct CDR3 sequences, roughly 25% seen once; the top ten hold around 0.79%. The V gene's germline CDR1 is MNHEY and CDR2 SMNVEV (reference sequence). The trim removed 4 bases at V and 6 bases at J, leaving 5 bases unmatched. This CDR3 is built from 15 residues. This clonotype was counted only a few times. This TCR was sampled from a human donor in good health. Some libraries in this study had Jurkat cell RNA spiked in. Sequencing was done on a sample of naive CD8+ T cells from blood, with Jurkat cell RNA spiked in. This sample's subset: FACS-sorted CD8+CD4-CCR7+CD45RA+ naive T cells. The rearrangement uses TRBV27 and TRBJ1-4, with 10 bases matching TRBD1. The CDR3 DNA follows: TGTGCCAGCAGTTACCGACAGGGGGCGGATGAAAAACTGTTTTTT. Translation: CASSYRQGADEKLFF.